The source of this T cell receptor beta chain is a study of OX40 agonist ivuxolimab in advanced cancers. Study information: An agonistic human IgG2 monoclonal antibody against OX40 (CD134) was given. It was permissible to have had prior anti-PD-1, anti-PD-L1 or anti-CTLA-4 therapy, and over 35% had some. Patients enrolled in dose escalation were diagnosed with hepatocellular carcinoma, melanoma, renal cell or head and neck cancer.

Germline CDR1 reads SGHRS; CDR2 reads YFSETQ. The CDR3 length is 17 residues. V lost 0 bases to trimming and J lost 4 bases; unmatched junction nucleotides: 8. Produced via immunoSEQ multiplex PCR; TCRdb's table is partial and in-frame only. This repertoire shows around 60,000 clones, roughly 90% found once; its top ten account for 0.35% to 0.55%. J is TRBJ2-5 and V is TRBV5-1; 11 bases map to TRBD2. The material sequenced was CD4+ or CD8+ T cells sorted from blood, taken in a trial of the OX40 agonist ivuxolimab. The sequence was collected from an adult with an advanced solid tumor such as melanoma, head and neck, liver or kidney cancer. The CDR3 spells CASSLGTLTSGRETQYF. The CDR3 bases are TGCGCCAGCAGCTTGGGGACCCTAACTAGCGGGAGAGAGACCCAGTACTTC.